These 11 T cell receptor beta chains were sequenced from one sample in a study of CD8+CD57+ T cells in acquired aplastic anemia. For CDR3 and TCR beta VDJ profiling, genomic DNA was the template used. TCRdb re-called the reads with MiXCR, one entry per CDR3 protein. The sample shows roughly 180,000 distinct CDR3 sequences, about three fifths of them seen only once. The authors sequenced patients whose flow cytometry had shown CD8+CD57+ cell expansion. Specimen: sorted CD4+, CD8+, or CD8+CD57+ T cells (not recorded which) from PBMCs. All receptors derive from a human donor with aplastic anemia.

The chain combines TRBV12-3 or TRBV12-4 with TRBJ2-7; D uncertain. This CDR3 contains 13 residues. V dropped 7 bases and J dropped 4 bases, with 14 bases sitting between them. CDR3 protein: CASKSSGGYEQYF. DNA for the CDR3: TGTGCCAGCAAATCCTCCGGTGGGTACGAGCAGTACTTC.

This sequence joins TRBV5-1 and TRBJ1-4; 7 bases match TRBD1. After removal of 4 bases from V and 12 bases from J, the junction contained 12 bases not matched to a gene. CDR1 and CDR2 from the germline V gene are SGHRS and YFSETQ. The CDR3 is made up of 14 amino acids. In nucleotides, the CDR3 is TGCGCCAGCAGCATAGGGGGCGAGGGAGAAGAACTGTTTTTT. Translation: CASSIGGEGEELFF.

The chain combines TRBV7-3 with TRBJ2-7, with 8 bases identical to TRBD2. CDR3 size: 13 residues. Germline V lookup: CDR1 SGHTA, CDR2 FQGTGA. V lost 5 bases and J lost 5; bases outside the gene matches: 5. The CDR3: CASSESGSHEQYF. CDR3 nucleotides: TGTGCCAGCAGCGAGAGCGGGAGCCACGAGCAGTACTTC.

Turning to this clonotype: Because the CDR3's place on the DNA is in doubt, the DNA is left out and the CDR3 is given as listed by TCRdb. The rearrangement joins TRBV10-3 to TRBJ2-4; the table gives TRBD2 as D, unverified against the DNA. The CDR3 adds up to 17 amino acids, both ends counted. Germline V gives CDR1 ENHRY, CDR2 SYGVKD. CDR3 amino acids: CAISGSVAGGTKDIQHF.

This rearrangement joins TRBV19 to TRBJ2-7; tentative D call: TRBD1 (8 bases). Germline loops: CDR1 LNHDA, CDR2 SQIVND (reference sequence). Trimming stripped 3 bases from V and 6 bases from J, with 21 bases between. The CDR3 is made up of 16 amino acids. The CDR3: CASSIAWGQERGEQYF. In nucleotides, the CDR3 is TGTGCCAGTAGTATCGCGTGGGGACAGGAGCGGGGCGAGCAGTACTTC. The full variable domain, rest sourced from reference TRBV19 and TRBJ2-7, is DGGITQSPKYLFRKEGQNVTLSCEQNLNHDAMYWYRQDPGQGLRLIYYSQIVNDFQKGDIAEGYSVSREKKESFPLTVTSAQKNPTAFYLCASSIAWGQERGEQYFGPGTRLTVT.

There are many counts of this clonotype. The J gene is TRBJ1-3, the V gene TRBV13; possible D gene TRBD1, 5 bases. V was trimmed by 3 bases and J by 8 bases, leaving 8 bases between them. Germline V gene data show CDR1 as PRHDT and CDR2 as FYEKMQ (reference sequence). There are 12 residues in the CDR3. The CDR3 DNA follows: TGTGCCAGCAGCTTTGGAGGGGACACCATATATTTT. Protein sequence: CASSFGGDTIYF.

The chain employs TRBV7-6 and TRBJ2-3; TRBD2 aligns across 12 bases. Germline V gene sequence: CDR1 SGHVS, CDR2 FNYEAQ. The CDR3 runs to 17 residues. Trimming cost V 4 bases and J 2 bases; bases outside gene matches: 7. This CDR3 reads CASSWLGLAGNTDTQYF. The CDR3 bases are TGTGCCAGCAGCTGGCTCGGACTAGCGGGGAACACAGATACGCAGTATTTT. Full variable domain (rest looked up from reference TRBV7-6 and TRBJ2-3): GAGVSQSPRYKVTKRGQDVALRCDPISGHVSLYWYRQALGQGPEFLTYFNYEAQQDKSGLPNDRFSAERPEGSISTLTIQRTEQRDSAMYRCASSWLGLAGNTDTQYFGPGTRLTVL.

J is TRBJ2-7 and V is TRBV19; 7 bases line up with TRBD1. The V segment lost 4 bases and the J segment 1 base; nucleotides outside the gene matches: 7. CDR3 length: 15 residues. Germline loops: CDR1 LNHDA, CDR2 SQIVND (reference sequence). This CDR3 reads CASSKDRPSSYEQYF. For the CDR3, the DNA is TGTGCCAGTAGTAAGGACAGGCCTTCATCCTACGAGCAGTACTTC.

The genes are TRBV10-3 and TRBJ2-3; no firm D call. The germline CDR1 and CDR2 sequences are ENHRY and SYGVKD. CDR3 length: 15 residues. V was trimmed by 2 bases and J by 2 bases, leaving 11 bases between them. CDR3: CAISEPSGATDTQYF. CDR3 DNA sequence: TGTGCCATCAGTGAGCCCTCCGGAGCCACAGATACGCAGTATTTT.

This chain joins TRBV25-1 and TRBJ2-7; 8 bases line up with TRBD2. This CDR3 has 15 residues. Germline CDR1 and CDR2: MGHDK and SYGVNS. V shed 7 bases and J 2 bases; nucleotides not matched to a gene: 10. As DNA, the CDR3 is TGTGCCAGCACCTTCGGGACGGGGGGGGCCTACGAGCAGTACTTC. It codes for CASTFGTGGAYEQYF.

The chain combines TRBV7-3 with TRBJ2-5; 9 nucleotides match TRBD1. Losses at the gene ends were 6 bases for V and 4 bases for J; bases not matched to a gene: 9. CDR1 is SGHTA and CDR2 is FQGTGA in the germline V gene. The length of the CDR3 is 15 residues. CDR3: CASSKGTGKGETQYF. The CDR3 region has the DNA TGTGCCAGCAGTAAGGGGACAGGGAAGGGAGAGACCCAGTACTTC.